These T cell receptor beta chains were read from a single sample in a study of cytomegalovirus exposure and HLA in healthy donors. The method was immunoSEQ multiplex PCR; TCRdb's version includes in-frame clones alone and lacks a portion of them. The sample lists 120,000 to 150,000 clones, roughly 87% occurring once. Sequencing used PBMCs. The receptors derive from a young man in good health and CMV-seropositive. Both conserved end residues are part of each CDR3. The D gene is left open where the match is weak. A row's size may be missing; if present it is once, few, many or a size class.

>-|TRBJ2-1|TRBV4-1|-
CASSRAGDNEQFF
TGCGCCAGCAGCCGAGCCGGGGACAATGAGCAGTTCTTC
>-|TRBJ2-1|TRBV30|TRBD2
CALSGSSYNEQFF
TGTGCACTTAGCGGGAGCTCCTACAATGAGCAGTTCTTC
>-|TRBJ2-2|TRBV7-2|TRBD1
CASGPGTGEAGELFF
TGTGCCAGCGGACCCGGGACAGGGGAAGCCGGGGAGCTGTTTTTT
>-|TRBJ2-4|TRBV28|-
CASSLPRANIQYF
TGTGCCAGCAGTTTGCCCAGGGCCAACATTCAGTACTTC
>-|TRBJ2-1|TRBV9|TRBD2
CASSVELAVYNEQFF
TGTGCCAGCAGCGTAGAACTAGCGGTCTACAATGAGCAGTTCTTC
>-|TRBJ2-3|TRBV15|-
CATRWRTSTDTQYF
TGTGCCACCCGATGGCGGACTAGCACAGATACGCAGTATTTT
>-|TRBJ1-1|TRBV7-7|-
CASSLRARLGGTEAFF
TGTGCTAGCAGCCTCCGGGCCCGGTTAGGGGGAACTGAAGCTTTCTTT
>-|TRBJ2-5|TRBV2|TRBD2
CASSLAGGLRETQYF
TGTGCCAGCAGTCTAGCGGGGGGTCTCCGAGAGACCCAGTACTTC
>-|TRBJ1-6|TRBV19|-
CASSIAVDSPLHF
TGTGCCAGTAGTATAGCCGTCGATTCACCCCTCCACTTT
>-|TRBJ2-3|TRBV28|-
CASSFRGGFTDTQYF
TGTGCCAGCAGTTTTCGAGGCGGGTTCACAGATACGCAGTATTTT
>-|TRBJ2-7|TRBV5-1|TRBD1
CASSRRDRTYEQYF
TGCGCCAGCAGCCGCCGGGACAGGACCTACGAGCAGTACTTC
>once|TRBJ2-3|TRBV5-1|-
CASSFGQSTDTQYF
TGCGCCAGCAGCTTCGGACAGTCCACAGATACGCAGTATTTT
>once|TRBJ1-4|TRBV5-4|-
CASRVDLSAVNEKLFF
TGTGCCAGCCGCGTGGATTTATCGGCGGTTAATGAAAAACTGTTTTTT
>-|TRBJ1-3|TRBV6-5|-
CASSYDRSNTIYF
TGTGCCAGCAGCTACGACAGGTCCAACACCATATATTTT
>-|TRBJ2-3|TRBV9|-
CASSPHPGDTQYF
TGTGCCAGCAGCCCTCACCCCGGGGATACGCAGTATTTT
>-|TRBJ1-1|TRBV11-2|-
CASSLEAGTWAFF
TGTGCCAGCAGCTTAGAGGCGGGAACATGGGCTTTCTTT
>-|TRBJ1-6|TRBV2|-
CAGQISYNSPLHF
TGTGCCGGGCAGATCTCCTATAATTCACCCCTCCACTTT
>-|TRBJ2-1|TRBV13|TRBD2
CASSLRLAGNNEQFF
TGTGCCAGCAGCCTAAGACTAGCGGGCAACAATGAGCAGTTCTTC
>once|TRBJ2-1|TRBV2|TRBD2
CATPGKQRGDNEQFF
TGTGCCACCCCGGGGAAACAGCGGGGGGACAATGAGCAGTTCTTC
>-|TRBJ1-1|TRBV27|-
CASSLRFRSEAFF
TGTGCCAGCAGTTTACGATTTCGGTCTGAAGCTTTCTTT
>few|TRBJ1-6|TRBV4-1|-
CASSLPGSISPLHF
TGCGCCAGCAGCCTCCCAGGGTCAATTTCACCCCTCCACTTT
>-|TRBJ2-7|TRBV30|TRBD1
CAWKRGRGHYEQYF
TGTGCCTGGAAGAGGGGCAGGGGGCACTACGAGCAGTACTTC
>-|TRBJ2-7|TRBV5-1|-
CASSLTDPTYEQYF
TGCGCCAGCAGCCTGACAGACCCAACCTACGAGCAGTACTTC
>-|TRBJ2-5|TRBV15|TRBD2
CATSWSSGVETQYF
TGTGCCACCAGCTGGTCTAGCGGGGTTGAGACCCAGTACTTC
>few|TRBJ1-1|TRBV29-1|-
CSVRHGGGTEAFF
TGCAGCGTCCGTCACGGGGGTGGGACTGAAGCTTTCTTT
>-|TRBJ2-7|TRBV10-2|-
CASSGDTPYEQYF
TGCGCCAGCAGTGGGGACACACCCTACGAGCAGTACTTC
>once|TRBJ1-1|TRBV5-1|-
CASSITRGNTEAFF
TGCGCCAGCAGCATAACCCGGGGGAACACTGAAGCTTTCTTT
>-|TRBJ2-5|TRBV2|-
CASSDMVRETQYF
TGTGCCAGCAGTGATATGGTCCGGGAGACCCAGTACTTC
>-|TRBJ2-1|TRBV28|TRBD2
CASSPRLAGGHNEQFF
TGTGCCAGCAGTCCCCGGCTAGCGGGAGGCCACAATGAGCAGTTCTTC
>-|TRBJ2-1|TRBV6-4|TRBD1
CASQDRGGEQFF
TGTGCCAGCCAGGACAGGGGAGGTGAGCAGTTCTTC
>-|TRBJ1-1|TRBV6-1|-
CASMRGFSMNTEAFF
TGTGCCAGCATGAGGGGGTTTAGCATGAACACTGAAGCTTTCTTT